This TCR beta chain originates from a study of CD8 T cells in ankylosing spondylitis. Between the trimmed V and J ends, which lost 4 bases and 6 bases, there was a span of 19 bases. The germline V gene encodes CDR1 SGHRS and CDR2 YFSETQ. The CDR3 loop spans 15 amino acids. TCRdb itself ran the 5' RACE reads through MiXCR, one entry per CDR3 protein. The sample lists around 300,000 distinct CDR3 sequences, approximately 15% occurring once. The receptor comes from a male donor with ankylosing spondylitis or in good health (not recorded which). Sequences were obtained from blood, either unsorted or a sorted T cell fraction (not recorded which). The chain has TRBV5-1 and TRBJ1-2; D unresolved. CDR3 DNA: TGCGCCAGCAGCCTATGGACGGGTACGGAGGATGGCTACACCTTC. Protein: CASSLWTGTEDGYTF.